Below, one T cell receptor beta chain is given with its context. RNA transcripts provided the template for amplifying TCR beta CDR3 regions. RT-PCR in the first round used HTBI primers; a second-round multiplex PCR followed. TCRdb re-called the multiplex PCR reads through MiXCR, storing one row per CDR3 protein. The data show around 1,000,000 distinct CDR3 sequences, with 36% seen just once and approximately 10% held by the top ten. The length of the CDR3 is 15 residues. Germline V CDR1 and CDR2: LNHNV, YYDKDF (reference sequence). V gave up 3 bases and J gave up 0 bases, with 9 bases separating them. Eligible hyperthyroidism cases comprised new diagnoses of under 2 months' duration in individuals aged 18 to 65. A diagnosis was made from clinical symptoms together with serum thyroxine, TRAb, thyroid ultrasound and orbital computed tomography. This entry belongs to a study of Graves' ophthalmopathy and Graves' hyperthyroidism.

The chain combines TRBV15 with TRBJ1-5; no clear D gene. The receptor was derived from an adult man with Graves' hyperthyroidism. Specimen: peripheral blood or thyroid tissue (not recorded which). CDR3 sequence reads: CATSSEWDSNQPQHF. The DNA of the CDR3 is TGTGCCACCAGCAGTGAATGGGATAGCAATCAGCCCCAGCATTTT.